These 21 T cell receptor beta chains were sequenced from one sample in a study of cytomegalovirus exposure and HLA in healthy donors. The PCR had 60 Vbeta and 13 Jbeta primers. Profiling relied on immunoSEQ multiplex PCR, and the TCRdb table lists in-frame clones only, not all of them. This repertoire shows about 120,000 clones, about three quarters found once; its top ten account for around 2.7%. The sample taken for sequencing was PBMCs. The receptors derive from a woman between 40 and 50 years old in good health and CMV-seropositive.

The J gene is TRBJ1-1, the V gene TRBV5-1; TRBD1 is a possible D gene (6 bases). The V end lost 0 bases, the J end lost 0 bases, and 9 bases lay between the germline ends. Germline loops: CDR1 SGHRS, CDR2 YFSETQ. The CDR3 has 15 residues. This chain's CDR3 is CASSLAQGLNTEAFF. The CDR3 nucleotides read TGCGCCAGCAGCTTGGCTCAGGGGCTGAACACTGAAGCTTTCTTT.

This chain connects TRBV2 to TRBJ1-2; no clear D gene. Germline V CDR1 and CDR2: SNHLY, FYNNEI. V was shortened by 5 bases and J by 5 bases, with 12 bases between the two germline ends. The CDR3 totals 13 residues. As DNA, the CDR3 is TGTGCCAGCAGTCCCCTTGTATTATATGGCTACACCTTC. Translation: CASSPLVLYGYTF.

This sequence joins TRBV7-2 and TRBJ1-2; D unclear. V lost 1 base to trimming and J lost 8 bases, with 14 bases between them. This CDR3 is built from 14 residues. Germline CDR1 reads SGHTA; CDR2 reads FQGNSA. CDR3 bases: TGTGCCAGCAGCTTAGTTTGGGTCCCAGGCGGCTACACCTTC. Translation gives CASSLVWVPGGYTF.

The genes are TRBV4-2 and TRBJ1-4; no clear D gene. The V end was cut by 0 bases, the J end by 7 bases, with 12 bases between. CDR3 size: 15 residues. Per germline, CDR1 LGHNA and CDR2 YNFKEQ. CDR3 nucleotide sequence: TGTGCCAGCAGCCAAGAAGGGAGGGAAGGTGAAAAACTGTTTTTT. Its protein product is CASSQEGREGEKLFF.

This chain's CDR3 is CASSSNRGETQYF. Here the CDR3 DNA reads TGTGCCAGCAGTTCGAACAGGGGAGAGACCCAGTACTTC. The J gene is TRBJ2-5, the V gene TRBV7-3, with 7 positions matching TRBD1. Trimming at V came to 6 bases and at J to 4 bases, leaving 5 bases not matched to a gene. The CDR3 has 13 amino acids. The V gene's germline CDR1 is SGHTA and CDR2 FQGTGA.

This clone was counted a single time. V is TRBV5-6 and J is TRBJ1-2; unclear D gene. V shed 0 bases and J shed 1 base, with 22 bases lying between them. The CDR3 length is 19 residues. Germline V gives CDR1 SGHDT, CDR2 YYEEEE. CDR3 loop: CASSLGPEHREGYNYGYTF. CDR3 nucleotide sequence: TGTGCCAGCAGCTTGGGGCCGGAGCACCGGGAGGGATATAACTATGGCTACACCTTC.

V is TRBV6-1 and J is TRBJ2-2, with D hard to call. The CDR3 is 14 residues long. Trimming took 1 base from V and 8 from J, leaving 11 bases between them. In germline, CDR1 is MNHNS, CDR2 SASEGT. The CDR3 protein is CASSEGVQPGELFF. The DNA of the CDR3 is TGTGCCAGCAGTGAAGGAGTTCAACCGGGGGAGCTGTTTTTT.

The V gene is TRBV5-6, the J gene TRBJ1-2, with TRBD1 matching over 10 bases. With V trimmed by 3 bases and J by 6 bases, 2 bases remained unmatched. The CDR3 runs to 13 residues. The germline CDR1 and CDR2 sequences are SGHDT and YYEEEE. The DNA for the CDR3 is TGTGCCAGCAGCTCTGGACAGGGGGATGGCTACACCTTC. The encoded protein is CASSSGQGDGYTF.

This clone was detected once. CDR3 DNA sequence: TGTGCCTGGAACAGGGTGAACTCACCCCTCCACTTT. Residues: CAWNRVNSPLHF. The chain recombines TRBV30 with TRBJ1-6; D might be TRBD1 (6 bases). This CDR3 is 12 amino acids long. The V end lost 4 bases, the J end lost 10 bases, and 11 bases lay between the germline ends. Germline values: CDR1 GTSNPN, CDR2 SVGIG (reference sequence).

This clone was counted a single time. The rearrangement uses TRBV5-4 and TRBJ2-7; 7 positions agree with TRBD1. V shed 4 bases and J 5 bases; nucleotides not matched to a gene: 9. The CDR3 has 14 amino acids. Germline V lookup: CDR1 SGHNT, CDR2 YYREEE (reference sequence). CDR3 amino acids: CASSPGDREHEQYF. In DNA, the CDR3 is TGTGCCAGCAGCCCCGGAGACAGGGAACACGAGCAGTACTTC. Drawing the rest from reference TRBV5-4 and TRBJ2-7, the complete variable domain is ETGVTQSPTHLIKTRGQQVTLRCSSQSGHNTVSWYQQALGQGPQFIFQYYREEENGRGNFPPRFSGLQFPNYSSELNVNALELDDSALYLCASSPGDREHEQYFGPGTRLTVT.

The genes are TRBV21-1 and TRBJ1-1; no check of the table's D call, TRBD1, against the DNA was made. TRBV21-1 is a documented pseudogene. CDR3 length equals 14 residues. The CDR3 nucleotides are TGTGCCAGCAGCGGCGACAGGGGGCCCACTGAAGCTTTCTTT. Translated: CASSGDRGPTEAFF.

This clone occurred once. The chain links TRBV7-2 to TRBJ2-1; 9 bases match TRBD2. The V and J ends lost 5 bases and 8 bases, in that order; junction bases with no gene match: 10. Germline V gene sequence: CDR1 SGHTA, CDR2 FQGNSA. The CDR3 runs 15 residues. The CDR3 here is CASSLMGLARDEQFF. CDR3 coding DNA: TGTGCCAGCAGCCTTATGGGACTAGCCCGCGATGAGCAGTTCTTC.

CDR3 loop: CASSLMGQQGYTF. For the CDR3, the DNA is TGTGCCAGCAGCCTCATGGGACAGCAAGGCTACACCTTC. V gene TRBV5-4 combines with J gene TRBJ1-2, with TRBD1 matching over 7 bases. Germline trimming cut 4 bases from V and 8 bases from J; bases unmatched to any gene: 8. Germline V lookup: CDR1 SGHNT, CDR2 YYREEE (reference sequence). The CDR3 is 13 residues long.

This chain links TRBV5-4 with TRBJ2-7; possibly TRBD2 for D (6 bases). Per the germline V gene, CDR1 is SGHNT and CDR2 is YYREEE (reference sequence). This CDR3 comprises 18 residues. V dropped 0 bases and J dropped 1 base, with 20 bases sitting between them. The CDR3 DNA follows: TGTGCCAGCAGCTTGGAAATGGGGGGAGGTGGGGTTTCCTACGAGCAGTACTTC. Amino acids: CASSLEMGGGGVSYEQYF.

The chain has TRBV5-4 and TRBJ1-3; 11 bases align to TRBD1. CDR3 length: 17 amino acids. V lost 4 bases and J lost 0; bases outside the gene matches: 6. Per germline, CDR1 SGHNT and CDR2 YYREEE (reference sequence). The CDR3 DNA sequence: TGTGCCAGCAGCGAGGGGACAGGGGGTAGCTCTGGAAACACCATATATTTT. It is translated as CASSEGTGGSSGNTIYF.

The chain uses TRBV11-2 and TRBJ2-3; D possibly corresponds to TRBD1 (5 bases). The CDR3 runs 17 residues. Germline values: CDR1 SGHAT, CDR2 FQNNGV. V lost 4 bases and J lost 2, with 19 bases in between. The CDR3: CASSSRTRPLFTDTQYF. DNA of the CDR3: TGTGCCAGCAGCTCCAGGACAAGACCTCTATTCACAGATACGCAGTATTTT. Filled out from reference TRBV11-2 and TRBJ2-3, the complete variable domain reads EAGVAQSPRYKIIEKRQSVAFWCNPISGHATLYWYQQILGQGPKLLIQFQNNGVVDDSQLPKDRFSAERLKGVDSTLKIQPAKLEDSAVYLCASSSRTRPLFTDTQYFGPGTRLTVL.

CDR3 in DNA: TGCGCCAGCAGCCCGGAGCCGGGACTAGCGGGGGGTACCTACGAGCAGTACTTC. Its protein product is CASSPEPGLAGGTYEQYF. The rearrangement uses TRBV4-1 and TRBJ2-5, with 15 nucleotides matching TRBD2. The J call is uncertain, as TRBJ2-7 better fits the DNA end. Germline V gene lookup returns CDR1 MGHRA and CDR2 YSYEKL. CDR3 length: 18 residues.

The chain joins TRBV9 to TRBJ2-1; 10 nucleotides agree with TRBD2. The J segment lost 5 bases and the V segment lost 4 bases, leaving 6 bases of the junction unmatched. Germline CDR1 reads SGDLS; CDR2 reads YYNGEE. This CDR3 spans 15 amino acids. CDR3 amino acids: CASSFKRGGDNEQFF. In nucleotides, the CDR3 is TGTGCCAGCAGCTTCAAGCGGGGGGGGGACAATGAGCAGTTCTTC.

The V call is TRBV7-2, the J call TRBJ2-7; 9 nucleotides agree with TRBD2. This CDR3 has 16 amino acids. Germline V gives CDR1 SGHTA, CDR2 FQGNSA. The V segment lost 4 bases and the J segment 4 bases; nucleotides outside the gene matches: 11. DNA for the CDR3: TGTGCCAGCAGCTCTTCCGGCGGTAGCGGGAGTTACGAGCAGTACTTC. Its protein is CASSSSGGSGSYEQYF.

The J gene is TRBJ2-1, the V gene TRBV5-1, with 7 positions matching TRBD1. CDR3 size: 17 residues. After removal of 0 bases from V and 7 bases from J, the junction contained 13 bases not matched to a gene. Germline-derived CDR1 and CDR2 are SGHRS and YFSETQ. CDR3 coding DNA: TGCGCCAGCAGCTTGGCCCGTTTGCGGACAGGTGATAATGAGCAGTTCTTC. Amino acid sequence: CASSLARLRTGDNEQFF.

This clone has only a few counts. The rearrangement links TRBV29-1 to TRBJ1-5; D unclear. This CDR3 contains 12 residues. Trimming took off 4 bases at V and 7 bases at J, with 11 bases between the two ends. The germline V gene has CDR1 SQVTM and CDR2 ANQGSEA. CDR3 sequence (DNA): TGCAGCGTTGGGGCCGATAGGCAGCCCCAGCATTTT. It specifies CSVGADRQPQHF.